The 30 T cell receptor beta chains presented below share a single source sample, sequenced in a study of blood T cell repertoires in COVID-19. The repertoire was sequenced with immunoSEQ multiplex PCR; TCRdb's copy has only in-frame clones and lacks some. The top ten clones hold about 2% of a sample with some 150,000 clones, about 88% of them seen once. Source material: peripheral blood. Every receptor here comes from a human donor in a cohort sampled during active COVID-19.

This rearrangement joins TRBV4-2 to TRBJ2-2; no firm D call. CDR1 and CDR2 from the germline V gene are LGHNA and YNFKEQ. The CDR3 totals 13 residues. The V end lost 2 bases, the J end lost 4 bases, and 5 bases lay between the germline ends. The CDR3 DNA follows: TGTGCCAGCAGCCAAAGTAGCACCGGGGAGCTGTTTTTT. This translates into CASSQSSTGELFF.

This rearrangement joins TRBV19 to TRBJ2-3; the match to TRBD2 covers 9 bases. Per germline, CDR1 LNHDA and CDR2 SQIVND (reference sequence). V trimming: 6 bases; J trimming: 5 bases; junction bases outside the gene matches: 15. The CDR3 runs to 17 residues. DNA for the CDR3: TGTGCCAGTAGAATGTCCGGGCTAGCGGGGATTGGAGATACGCAGTATTTT. Amino acid sequence: CASRMSGLAGIGDTQYF.

The genes are TRBV7-9 and TRBJ1-4; D is uncertain. V shed 5 bases and J shed 0 bases, with 7 bases lying between them. Germline CDR1 and CDR2: SEHNR and FQNEAQ (reference sequence). CDR3 size: 14 residues. Written as DNA, the CDR3 is TGTGCCAGCAGCACAGCTGCAACTAATGAAAAACTGTTTTTT. Protein product: CASSTAATNEKLFF.

The chain employs TRBV6-6 and TRBJ1-1; 12 bases fit TRBD1. J gave up 12 bases and V 6 bases, and 26 bases lay outside the gene matches. Per the germline V gene, CDR1 is MNHNY and CDR2 is SVGAGI (reference sequence). The CDR3 runs 19 residues. CDR3 in amino acids: CASSYPLGPGQGAQRGTFF. The CDR3 DNA follows: TGTGCCAGCAGCTACCCATTAGGGCCGGGACAGGGGGCCCAGAGAGGAACTTTCTTT.

The chain combines TRBV7-6 with TRBJ2-3; D gene unclear. V lost 5 bases and J lost 2, with 14 bases in between. This CDR3 spans 15 amino acids. Germline V gene data show CDR1 as SGHVS and CDR2 as FNYEAQ. The CDR3 nucleotides are TGTGCCAGCAGCCCAATCAAGAGTCCCACAGATACGCAGTATTTT. Translating gives CASSPIKSPTDTQYF.

The table lists this clone with a count of one. V gene TRBV11-3 combines with J gene TRBJ1-6; TRBD1 might be the D (5 bases). Germline V gives CDR1 SGHNT, CDR2 YENEEA. The ends were cut back, 5 bases at V and 8 bases at J, with 13 bases in the middle. The CDR3 covers 14 residues. CDR3 in amino acids: CASSAGFRDSPLHF. CDR3 bases: TGTGCCAGCAGCGCAGGGTTTCGGGATTCACCCCTCCACTTT. The variable domain in full, with the rest retrieved from reference TRBV11-3 and TRBJ1-6, is EAGVVQSPRYKIIEKKQPVAFWCNPISGHNTLYWYLQNLGQGPELLIRYENEEAVDDSQLPKDRFSAERLKGVDSTLKIQPAELGDSAVYLCASSAGFRDSPLHFGNGTRLTVT.

V and J are TRBV19 and TRBJ1-6, with 7 positions matching TRBD1. The CDR3 is 14 amino acids. Germline V CDR1 and CDR2: LNHDA, SQIVND (reference sequence). After removal of 7 bases from V and 5 bases from J, the junction contained 5 bases not matched to a gene. This chain's CDR3 is CASNRDRNNSPLHF. CDR3 DNA: TGTGCCAGTAATAGGGACAGAAATAATTCACCCCTCCACTTT.

This clone was observed a single time. The chain employs TRBV6-5 and TRBJ1-2; possible D gene TRBD1, 5 bases. Germline values: CDR1 MNHEY, CDR2 SVGAGI. The CDR3 contains 15 residues. V was pared by 6 bases and J by 1 base, with 15 bases between. CDR3 sequence: CASSLSTGLNYGYTF. The CDR3, as DNA: TGTGCCAGCAGCCTTTCCACGGGACTTAACTATGGCTACACCTTC.

The V and J genes are TRBV27 and TRBJ2-1; TRBD2 matches 7 bases. This CDR3 region has 15 residues. Germline V gene lookup returns CDR1 MNHEY and CDR2 SMNVEV (reference sequence). Losses at the gene ends were 2 bases for V and 5 bases for J; bases not matched to a gene: 6. CDR3 sequence (DNA): TGTGCCAGCAGTTTACTAGCGGACCTCGACAATGAGCAGTTCTTC. Translating it yields CASSLLADLDNEQFF.

The rearrangement links TRBV11-2 to TRBJ1-4, with 11 bases lining up with TRBD1. Germline CDR1 is SGHAT and CDR2 is FQNNGV. The trim removed 5 bases at V and 7 bases at J, leaving 3 bases unmatched. CDR3 size: 14 residues. The DNA for the CDR3 is TGTGCCAGCAGCCGGGACAGGGGGTCTGAAAAACTGTTTTTT. It is translated as CASSRDRGSEKLFF. The full variable domain, in which reference TRBV11-2 and TRBJ1-4 provide the parts outside the CDR3, is EAGVAQSPRYKIIEKRQSVAFWCNPISGHATLYWYQQILGQGPKLLIQFQNNGVVDDSQLPKDRFSAERLKGVDSTLKIQPAKLEDSAVYLCASSRDRGSEKLFFGSGTQLSVL.

The chain combines TRBV19 with TRBJ2-3; 8 positions match TRBD2. V lost 4 bases and J lost 8; bases outside the gene matches: 11. The CDR3 spans 15 residues. Germline V gene data show CDR1 as LNHDA and CDR2 as SQIVND (reference sequence). The CDR3 region is CASSTLELAVPTQYF. CDR3 sequence (DNA): TGTGCCAGTAGTACCCTTGAACTAGCGGTGCCTACGCAGTATTTT.

V gene TRBV9 combines with J gene TRBJ2-7; no firm D call. Germline loops: CDR1 SGDLS, CDR2 YYNGEE. V shed 4 bases and J shed 1 base, with 9 bases lying between them. The CDR3 loop spans 13 amino acids. The CDR3 nucleotides read TGTGCCAGCAGCAAACACGATTCCTACGAGCAGTACTTC. This translates into CASSKHDSYEQYF.

The chain links TRBV7-8 to TRBJ2-5; weak D call: TRBD1 (6 bases). CDR1 and CDR2 (germline): SGHVS, FQNEAQ. The CDR3 contains 15 residues. The germline V and J ends were trimmed by 1 base and 2 bases, with 11 bases remaining between them. The CDR3 DNA follows: TGTGCCAGCAGCTTAGTCGGACAGACACAAGAGACCCAGTACTTC. This gives the protein CASSLVGQTQETQYF.

This clone was found once. The chain carries TRBV7-9 and TRBJ2-5; D gene uncertain. Germline V lookup: CDR1 SEHNR, CDR2 FQNEAQ (reference sequence). The CDR3 length is 12 residues. Trimming stripped 5 bases from V and 5 bases from J, with 9 bases between. CDR3 sequence: CASSTSVETQYF. As DNA, the CDR3 is TGTGCCAGCAGCACCAGCGTGGAGACCCAGTACTTC.

This chain joins TRBV6-2 or TRBV6-3 and TRBJ2-5, with no clear D. Trimming stripped 0 bases from V and 4 bases from J, with 3 bases between. Germline-derived CDR1 and CDR2 are MNHEY and SVGEGT. The CDR3 totals 12 residues. The CDR3 coding sequence is TGTGCCAGCAGTTACTCGCGAGAGACCCAGTACTTC. Translated, it gives CASSYSRETQYF.

The V gene is TRBV29-1, the J gene TRBJ2-1, with D perhaps matching TRBD1 (7 bases). Trimming pared 4 bases from V and 2 bases from J, leaving 21 bases between. Per the germline V gene, CDR1 is SQVTM and CDR2 is ANQGSEA. This CDR3 has 17 amino acids. In DNA, the CDR3 is TGCAGCGTTGTCCTCGGGGGTTTAGGACAGGCCTACAATGAGCAGTTCTTC. This codes for CSVVLGGLGQAYNEQFF.

For the CDR3, the DNA is TGTGCCAGCAGCGTTCGGGGGGCCAATGGCTACACCTTC. This translates into CASSVRGANGYTF. The rearrangement links TRBV6-5 to TRBJ1-2, with D possibly being TRBD1 (6 bases). The germline V gene encodes CDR1 MNHEY and CDR2 SVGAGI. V was shortened by 6 bases and J by 6 bases, with 14 bases between the two germline ends. There are 13 residues in the CDR3.

V is TRBV4-1 and J is TRBJ1-2; 9 bases match TRBD1. Germline V lookup: CDR1 MGHRA, CDR2 YSYEKL. The trim removed 4 bases at V and 7 bases at J, leaving 4 bases unmatched. The CDR3 is 13 amino acids. Written as DNA, the CDR3 is TGCGCCAGCAGCCTTCGGACAGGGGTTGGCTACACCTTC. It yields the protein CASSLRTGVGYTF.

The chain recombines TRBV7-9 with TRBJ1-2; 7 bases are shared with TRBD1. The germline V gene has CDR1 SEHNR and CDR2 FQNEAQ (reference sequence). V shed 5 bases, J shed 10 bases, and the junction held 10 bases outside the gene matches. The CDR3 has 13 amino acids. CDR3 protein: CASSPLLTGDYTF. In nucleotides, the CDR3 is TGTGCCAGCAGCCCACTGCTTACAGGGGACTACACCTTC.

This chain connects TRBV28 to TRBJ2-5; TRBD1 matches 9 bases. Trimming cost V 5 bases and J 1 base; bases outside gene matches: 5. The CDR3 has 15 residues. CDR1 and CDR2 (germline): MDHEN, SYDVKM. Written as DNA, the CDR3 is TGTGCCAGCAGTCCAACAGGGGGCCTCCAAGAGACCCAGTACTTC. Its translation: CASSPTGGLQETQYF.

This chain uses TRBV30 with TRBJ2-2; D is perhaps TRBD1 (6 bases). The V end lost 1 base, the J end lost 4 bases, and 16 bases lay between the germline ends. The germline gives CDR1 GTSNPN, CDR2 SVGIG (reference sequence). The CDR3 has 16 residues. The CDR3 spells CAWSEEDRLPTGELFF. The CDR3 DNA is TGTGCCTGGAGTGAAGAAGACAGGCTCCCCACCGGGGAGCTGTTTTTT.

The rearrangement joins TRBV19 to TRBJ2-7; D possibly corresponds to TRBD2 (6 bases). V dropped 3 bases and J dropped 5 bases, with 26 bases sitting between them. Germline V lookup: CDR1 LNHDA, CDR2 SQIVND (reference sequence). The CDR3 consists of 18 residues. The CDR3 region is CASSMASRGPSGLHEQYF. The CDR3 region has the DNA TGTGCCAGTAGTATGGCGTCGCGGGGTCCATCAGGTCTCCACGAGCAGTACTTC.

The V and J genes are TRBV7-9 and TRBJ2-2; 9 bases agree with TRBD1. The CDR3 length is 15 residues. With 8 bases clipped from V and 6 bases from J, the junction kept 10 bases outside the gene matches. Germline CDR1 and CDR2: SEHNR and FQNEAQ (reference sequence). CDR3 sequence reads: CASGKGQGRSGELFF. The CDR3 nucleotides read TGTGCCAGCGGGAAAGGACAGGGGAGGTCCGGGGAGCTGTTTTTT. Combining the CDR3 with reference TRBV7-9 and TRBJ2-2 gives the whole variable domain DTGVSQNPRHKITKRGQNVTFRCDPISEHNRLYWYRQTLGQGPEFLTYFQNEAQLEKSRLLSDRFSAERPKGSFSTLEIQRTEQGDSAMYLCASGKGQGRSGELFFGEGSRLTVL.

CDR3 protein: CASSPGSGVSGNTIYF. The CDR3 DNA sequence: TGTGCCAGCAGCCCCGGGAGTGGGGTCTCTGGAAACACCATATATTTT. The chain is built from TRBV7-6 and TRBJ1-3; no clear D. The CDR3 spans 16 residues. The V gene's germline CDR1 is SGHVS and CDR2 FNYEAQ. V was pared by 5 bases and J by 0 bases, with 14 bases between.

V and J are TRBV7-3 and TRBJ1-6, with D possibly matching TRBD1 (5 bases). The CDR3 is 15 residues long. The germline V gene has CDR1 SGHTA and CDR2 FQGTGA. The germline V and J ends were trimmed by 1 base and 5 bases, with 9 bases remaining between them. DNA of the CDR3: TGTGCCAGCAGCTTAATGGCGGGGGATAATTCACCCCTCCACTTT. Translated, it gives CASSLMAGDNSPLHF. Variable domain in full (rest from reference TRBV7-3 and TRBJ1-6): GAGVSQTPSNKVTEKGKYVELRCDPISGHTALYWYRQSLGQGPEFLIYFQGTGAADDSGLPNDRFFAVRPEGSVSTLKIQRTERGDSAVYLCASSLMAGDNSPLHFGNGTRLTVT.

The gene calls are TRBV11-3 and TRBJ2-4; 8 bases map to TRBD1. Germline V gene lookup returns CDR1 SGHNT and CDR2 YENEEA. The CDR3 runs to 14 residues. J lost 2 bases, V lost 5 bases, and 2 bases had no gene match. The CDR3 is CASSPGGTKNIQYF. The CDR3 DNA reads as TGTGCCAGCAGCCCAGGGGGCACCAAAAACATTCAGTACTTC.

The chain carries TRBV18 and TRBJ2-3, with 9 bases matching TRBD1. Germline V gene lookup returns CDR1 KGHSH and CDR2 LQKENI. J was trimmed by 3 bases and V by 7 bases; bases with no gene match: 8. The CDR3 sequence is 15 residues long. For the CDR3, the DNA is TGTGCCAGCTGGGGAATCGACAGGGGGACAGATACGCAGTATTTT. This translates into CASWGIDRGTDTQYF.

The chain joins TRBV5-1 to TRBJ2-7, with 7 positions matching TRBD2. Germline V gene sequence: CDR1 SGHRS, CDR2 YFSETQ. This CDR3 has 16 residues. J lost 2 bases, V lost 0 bases, and 8 bases had no gene match. The CDR3, as DNA: TGCGCCAGCAGCTTGGAGGCGGGAGACATTGCCTACGAGCAGTACTTC. Its protein is CASSLEAGDIAYEQYF.

V gene TRBV10-3 combines with J gene TRBJ2-1, with D possibly being TRBD2 (5 bases). Trimming removed 3 bases at V and 4 bases at J, with 13 bases between. This CDR3 contains 15 residues. CDR1 is ENHRY and CDR2 is SYGVKD in the germline V gene. The CDR3, as DNA: TGTGCCATCAGTGACATAGCGAGTGAATACAATGAGCAGTTCTTC. Its protein is CAISDIASEYNEQFF.

The table lists this clone with a few counts. The V gene is TRBV5-1, the J gene TRBJ2-7, with 9 bases aligning to TRBD1. V was clipped by 0 bases and J by 5 bases; unmatched bases: 6. There are 15 residues in the CDR3. Per the germline V gene, CDR1 is SGHRS and CDR2 is YFSETQ. The CDR3 DNA is TGCGCCAGCAGCTTGGGGACAGGGGTCGTGCACGAGCAGTACTTC. Its translation: CASSLGTGVVHEQYF.